A selection of T cell receptor beta chains follows, all from one sample in a study of Graves' ophthalmopathy and Graves' hyperthyroidism. MiXCR was run by TCRdb on the multiplex PCR reads, yielding one entry per CDR3 protein. Here the sample spans hundreds of thousands of distinct CDR3 sequences, about two fifths being singletons. Sequencing input: peripheral blood. Receptor source: an adult man with Graves' ophthalmopathy. Each CDR3 is given with its conserved first and last residue. The D gene is left open where the match is weak. Clone sizes are given selectively: once, few, many, or a class where the clone is expanded.

clone_size d_call j_call v_call cdr3_aa cdr3_nt
. . TRBJ1-2 TRBV7-9 CASSFIEDSHGYTF TGTGCCAGCAGCTTTATTGAGGACAGCCATGGCTACACCTTC
. TRBD1 TRBJ1-3 TRBV29-1 CSVEVTGYSGNTIYF TGCAGCGTTGAGGTGACAGGGTATTCTGGAAACACCATATATTTT
. . TRBJ1-6 TRBV2 CASSPQGYSPLHF TGTGCCAGCAGTCCGCAGGGGTATTCACCCCTCCACTTT
many . TRBJ2-7 TRBV19 CASSIRLDRRYEQYF TGTGCCAGTAGTATTAGGCTCGATAGGCGTTACGAGCAGTACTTC
. . TRBJ1-1 TRBV10-3 CAISSPQWGKMNTEAFF TGTGCCATCAGCTCACCGCAGTGGGGAAAAATGAACACTGAAGCTTTCTTT
many . TRBJ1-3 TRBV9 CASSVGSFGTGNTIYF TGTGCCAGCAGCGTAGGATCTTTTGGAACTGGAAACACCATATATTTT
. . TRBJ1-1 TRBV12-3/TRBV12-4 CASSLVGRTHTEAFF TGTGCCAGCAGTTTAGTCGGCAGGACCCACACTGAAGCTTTCTTT
many . TRBJ1-5 TRBV19 CASSIVHSRPQPQHF TGTGCCAGTAGTATAGTGCACAGTCGTCCTCAGCCCCAGCATTTT
. TRBD1 TRBJ2-5 TRBV20-1 CSATGTDQETQYF TGCAGTGCCACCGGGACAGACCAAGAGACCCAGTACTTC
many . TRBJ2-2 TRBV24-1 CATSEALLTTGELFF TGTGCCACCAGTGAGGCCCTCCTCACCACCGGGGAGCTGTTTTTT
few TRBD1 TRBJ2-2 TRBV20-1 CSAAGTGGRIGELFF TGCAGTGCTGCCGGGACAGGGGGCAGGATCGGGGAGCTGTTTTTT
. . TRBJ1-1 TRBV7-8 CASSLSLGITEAFF TGTGCCAGCAGCTTAAGTCTGGGAATAACTGAAGCTTTCTTT
. TRBD2 TRBJ2-7 TRBV6-5 CASSYTSGSGGAYEQYF TGTGCCAGCAGTTACACTAGCGGGAGTGGAGGGGCCTACGAGCAGTACTTC
few . TRBJ2-2 TRBV5-5 CASSLNRPGTGELFF TGTGCCAGCAGCTTGAACAGGCCGGGGACCGGGGAGCTGTTTTTT
many TRBD1 TRBJ2-5 TRBV7-8 CASSLGRQGRETQYF TGTGCCAGCAGCTTAGGACGACAGGGCAGGGAGACCCAGTACTTC
. . TRBJ1-5 TRBV6-5 CASSYERGPQHF TGTGCCAGCAGTTACGAAAGGGGGCCCCAGCATTTT
. . TRBJ1-2 TRBV29-1 CSGGGVYGYTF TGCAGCGGTGGGGGTGTCTATGGCTACACCTTC
many TRBD1 TRBJ2-5 TRBV29-1 CSYQGQQETQYF TGCAGCTATCAGGGACAGCAAGAGACCCAGTACTTC